These 20 T cell receptor beta chains came from one sample sequenced in a study of cytomegalovirus exposure and HLA in healthy donors. PCR amplification relied on 60 Vbeta primers (plus 13 Jbeta primers). Assay used: immunoSEQ multiplex PCR; TCRdb lists only in-frame clones, some missing. The sample yields 150,000 to 200,000 clones, more than 65% seen once. The sample consisted of PBMCs. These receptors were obtained from a man between 35 and 55 years old in good health and CMV-seropositive.

This chain uses TRBV7-2 with TRBJ2-5; D possibly corresponds to TRBD2 (5 bases). Trimming took off 0 bases at V and 2 bases at J, with 13 bases between the two ends. In germline, CDR1 is SGHTA, CDR2 FQGNSA. The CDR3 consists of 16 residues. CDR3 amino acids: CASSLAGNGVQETQYF. CDR3 nucleotides: TGTGCCAGCAGCTTAGCCGGTAACGGGGTACAAGAGACCCAGTACTTC.

The chain carries TRBV5-1 and TRBJ1-1; TRBD1 aligns across 9 bases. With 4 bases clipped from V and 3 bases from J, the junction kept 7 bases outside the gene matches. CDR3 size: 15 residues. Germline loops: CDR1 SGHRS, CDR2 YFSETQ. CDR3 in DNA: TGCGCCAGCAGCGATGACAGGGGGGTGGACACTGAAGCTTTCTTT. This encodes CASSDDRGVDTEAFF. Filled out from reference TRBV5-1 and TRBJ1-1, the complete variable domain reads KAGVTQTPRYLIKTRGQQVTLSCSPISGHRSVSWYQQTPGQGLQFLFEYFSETQRNKGNFPGRFSGRQFSNSRSEMNVSTLELGDSALYLCASSDDRGVDTEAFFGQGTRLTVV.

The V call is TRBV5-5, the J call TRBJ2-7, with a weak D call TRBD2 (6 bases). Germline V gives CDR1 SGHKS, CDR2 YYEKEE (reference sequence). Trimming left V 0 bases short and J 1 base short, with 11 bases between. The CDR3 spans 15 residues. The CDR3 region is CASSLEGLLSYEQYF. The CDR3 nucleotides read TGTGCCAGCAGCTTGGAGGGACTCCTGTCCTACGAGCAGTACTTC.

The chain combines TRBV11-2 with TRBJ2-7; D possibly corresponds to TRBD1 (7 bases). CDR1 and CDR2 from the germline V gene are SGHAT and FQNNGV. With 5 bases removed from V and 2 bases from J, the gap between germline ends came to 10 bases. The CDR3 consists of 13 residues. The CDR3, as DNA: TGTGCCAGCAGCCGGGGGACAGCCTACGAGCAGTACTTC. Its protein is CASSRGTAYEQYF. The full variable domain, completed using reference TRBV11-2 and TRBJ2-7, is EAGVAQSPRYKIIEKRQSVAFWCNPISGHATLYWYQQILGQGPKLLIQFQNNGVVDDSQLPKDRFSAERLKGVDSTLKIQPAKLEDSAVYLCASSRGTAYEQYFGPGTRLTVT.

The chain has TRBV28 and TRBJ2-1, with a tentative D call TRBD1 (6 bases). V gave up 6 bases and J gave up 1 base, with 13 bases separating them. From germline, CDR1 is MDHEN and CDR2 SYDVKM. The CDR3 loop spans 15 amino acids. The CDR3 loop is CASRLRGGSYNEQFF. The CDR3 DNA is TGTGCCAGCAGGCTTAGAGGGGGTTCCTACAATGAGCAGTTCTTC.

Written as DNA, the CDR3 is TGTGCCAGTACTACCCAGGGAGGGCCTTATAATTCACCCCTCCACTTT. Encoded protein: CASTTQGGPYNSPLHF. This rearrangement joins TRBV19 to TRBJ1-6; a weak D match, TRBD1 (5 bases). Germline lookup yields CDR1 LNHDA and CDR2 SQIVND (reference sequence). The CDR3 has 16 amino acids. Trimming took 7 bases from V and 4 from J, leaving 17 bases between them.

This clone came up once. The V call is TRBV9, the J call TRBJ2-7; D remains unclear. V lost 0 bases and J 0 bases, leaving 7 bases between the germline ends. The germline V gene encodes CDR1 SGDLS and CDR2 YYNGEE. The CDR3 covers 14 residues. CDR3 amino acids: CASSVDSDSYEQYF. The DNA of the CDR3 is TGTGCCAGCAGCGTAGACTCCGACTCCTACGAGCAGTACTTC. The complete variable domain, with remaining parts taken from reference TRBV9 and TRBJ2-7, reads DSGVTQTPKHLITATGQRVTLRCSPRSGDLSVYWYQQSLDQGLQFLIQYYNGEERAKGNILERFSAQQFPDLHSELNLSSLELGDSALYFCASSVDSDSYEQYFGPGTRLTVT.

The genes are TRBV27 and TRBJ2-5; possibly TRBD1 for D (6 bases). Trimming left V 7 bases short and J 2 bases short, with 11 bases between. The CDR3 consists of 13 residues. CDR1 and CDR2 (germline): MNHEY, SMNVEV (reference sequence). DNA for the CDR3: TGTGCCAGCATTCGGACAGAGCAAGAGACCCAGTACTTC. This translates into CASIRTEQETQYF.

The V and J genes are TRBV10-3 and TRBJ2-2; 9 bases match TRBD1. Trimming cost V 5 bases and J 3 bases; bases outside gene matches: 13. The CDR3 runs to 18 residues. Germline V gives CDR1 ENHRY, CDR2 SYGVKD. The CDR3 region is CAISHSGTGSGDTGELFF. In DNA form, the CDR3 reads TGTGCCATCAGTCATTCCGGGACAGGGTCGGGGGACACCGGGGAGCTGTTTTTT.

The V and J genes are TRBV7-9 and TRBJ1-5, with a weak D call TRBD1 (5 bases). CDR3 length: 12 amino acids. The V end was cut by 6 bases, the J end by 4 bases, with 7 bases between. The germline gives CDR1 SEHNR, CDR2 FQNEAQ (reference sequence). CDR3 amino acids: CASSTGNQPQHF. The CDR3 DNA reads as TGTGCCAGCAGTACAGGAAATCAGCCCCAGCATTTT. The complete variable domain, with remaining parts taken from reference TRBV7-9 and TRBJ1-5, reads DTGVSQNPRHKITKRGQNVTFRCDPISEHNRLYWYRQTLGQGPEFLTYFQNEAQLEKSRLLSDRFSAERPKGSFSTLEIQRTEQGDSAMYLCASSTGNQPQHFGDGTRLSIL.

The chain employs TRBV28 and TRBJ1-2, with D hard to call. V gave up 2 bases and J gave up 7 bases, with 11 bases separating them. This CDR3 has 13 amino acids. Looked up from germline, CDR1 is MDHEN and CDR2 is SYDVKM. For the CDR3, the DNA is TGTGCCAGCAGTTTAAGGAGGGCCGTTGGCTACACCTTC. Protein product: CASSLRRAVGYTF.

The V call is TRBV4-1, the J call TRBJ1-4; 7 bases are a match to TRBD1. Germline-derived CDR1 and CDR2 are MGHRA and YSYEKL. This CDR3 comprises 16 residues. V trimming: 0 bases; J trimming: 5 bases; junction bases outside the gene matches: 6. This CDR3 reads CASSQEGTARNEKLFF. The CDR3 DNA is TGCGCCAGCAGCCAAGAAGGGACAGCTAGGAATGAAAAACTGTTTTTT.

CDR3: CASRRKTGLEAFF. The CDR3 nucleotides are TGTGCCAGCAGGCGAAAGACAGGGCTTGAAGCTTTCTTT. The genes are TRBV27 and TRBJ1-1; 7 bases map to TRBD1. The trim removed 6 bases at V and 7 bases at J, leaving 8 bases unmatched. The CDR3 spans 13 residues. The germline V gene has CDR1 MNHEY and CDR2 SMNVEV (reference sequence).

The rearrangement joins TRBV5-8 to TRBJ2-1, with 14 nucleotides matching TRBD2. CDR1 is SGHTS, CDR2 YDEGEE, per germline. Losses at the gene ends were 4 bases for V and 7 bases for J; bases not matched to a gene: 1. The CDR3 has 14 residues. The CDR3 spells CASSRLAGGNEQFF. The CDR3 DNA reads as TGTGCCAGCAGCCGACTAGCGGGGGGGAATGAGCAGTTCTTC.

The V gene is TRBV11-3, the J gene TRBJ2-7, with TRBD1 as a possible D gene (6 bases). This CDR3 has 13 residues. V lost 4 bases and J lost 7, with 14 bases in between. Germline values: CDR1 SGHNT, CDR2 YENEEA. The CDR3 is CASSSVQGSEQYF. CDR3 bases: TGTGCCAGCAGCTCCGTCCAGGGGAGTGAGCAGTACTTC.

This clone has a handful of counts. The chain uses TRBV5-8 and TRBJ1-2; D gene unclear. This CDR3 comprises 12 residues. The V gene lost 3 bases and the J gene lost 7 bases, with 10 bases spanning the gap. Germline V lookup: CDR1 SGHTS, CDR2 YDEGEE. CDR3 protein: CASSWVRGGYTF. Here the CDR3 DNA reads TGTGCCAGCAGCTGGGTCCGGGGTGGCTACACCTTC.

The chain carries TRBV6-6 and TRBJ1-4; D ambiguous. Germline CDR1 MNHNY, CDR2 SVGAGI (reference sequence). V dropped 5 bases and J dropped 8 bases, with 15 bases sitting between them. This CDR3 contains 14 residues. The CDR3 spells CASSIGLPGEKLFF. In DNA, the CDR3 is TGTGCCAGCAGTATAGGTCTTCCCGGGGAAAAACTGTTTTTT.

The V gene is TRBV2, the J gene TRBJ1-2; 7 bases fit TRBD1. Germline V lookup: CDR1 SNHLY, CDR2 FYNNEI. V trimming: 1 base; J trimming: 4 bases; junction bases outside the gene matches: 0. The CDR3 consists of 13 residues. CDR3 in DNA: TGTGCCAGCAGTGAAGACAGGGGCTATGGCTACACCTTC. The encoded protein is CASSEDRGYGYTF.

The chain carries TRBV19 and TRBJ2-1; perhaps TRBD2 as D (6 bases). The CDR3 sequence is 14 residues long. V gave up 3 bases and J gave up 8 bases, with 14 bases separating them. CDR1 and CDR2 (germline): LNHDA, SQIVND (reference sequence). Here the CDR3 reads CASSMGRFRHEQFF. The CDR3 nucleotides are TGTGCCAGTAGTATGGGGAGGTTCAGGCATGAGCAGTTCTTC.

This rearrangement joins TRBV5-4 to TRBJ2-7; D remains unclear. In germline, CDR1 is SGHNT, CDR2 YYREEE (reference sequence). This CDR3 region has 14 residues. The V end lost 4 bases, the J end lost 6 bases, and 17 bases lay between the germline ends. This CDR3 is CASSQPGLPLEQYF. In DNA form, the CDR3 reads TGTGCCAGCAGCCAACCGGGTCTCCCCCTCGAGCAGTACTTC.